The clone carrying this T cell receptor (beta chain) has a handful of counts. The antigen is unknown. Via the markers CD45RO/CCR7/CD25/CD127/CD95/CD27, stem cell-like memory, regulatory, central memory and naive CD4+ cells were sorted. The isolated RNA, all of it, was reverse transcribed, so expressed TCRB transcripts were what got sequenced. Using immunoSEQ multiplex PCR, the repertoire was profiled, and TCRdb retains in-frame clones only, with some absent. The sample comprises approximately 600,000 clones, approximately 13% of which are singletons, and approximately 0.11% rests with the top ten. The data were taken from a study of beta chain features in type 1 diabetes. General observations from the study: PCR may have favored shorter templates equally in patients and controls. Type 1 diabetes patients showed a moderate but significant shortening of TCRB CDR3s in all four CD4+ subsets.

The sample taken for sequencing was naive CD4+ T cells from blood. This receptor was obtained from a man aged 25 to 40 with type 1 diabetes.

CDR3 coding DNA: TGTGCCAGCAGCCAAGTGACTAGCGGGACCGTAAACTATGGCTACACCTTC. Protein product: CASSQVTSGTVNYGYTF. The chain is built from TRBV14 and TRBJ1-2, with a possible D match to TRBD1 (5 bases). This CDR3 contains 17 residues. Germline lookup yields CDR1 SGHDN and CDR2 FVKESK. Trimming pared 1 base from V and 2 bases from J, leaving 17 bases between.